Described below is a single TCR beta chain sequence and its context. The antigen remains undetermined. With 4 bases removed from V and 4 bases from J, the gap between germline ends came to 13 bases. This CDR3 contains 14 residues. In germline, CDR1 is KGHSH, CDR2 LQKENI. Investigators reverse transcribed all isolated RNA, so they sequenced expressed TCRB transcripts. Produced via immunoSEQ multiplex PCR; TCRdb's table is partial and in-frame only. The data hold 600,000 to 700,000 clones, with around an eighth observed a single time. The data were taken from a study of beta chain features in type 1 diabetes. Study-wide context: The study found patients and healthy donors alike in age, gender and cell yields.

The study's findings and limits: Among patients with Type 1 diabetes, TCRB CDR3s were moderately but significantly shorter in every one of the four CD4+ subsets.

The sample comprised naive CD4+ T cells from blood. The chain uses TRBV18 and TRBJ1-2; D is unclear. The TCR was taken from a man aged 30 to 45 with type 1 diabetes. CDR3 residues: CASSLSFSVYGYTF. The CDR3 bases are TGTGCCAGCTCACTATCGTTCTCCGTCTATGGCTACACCTTC.